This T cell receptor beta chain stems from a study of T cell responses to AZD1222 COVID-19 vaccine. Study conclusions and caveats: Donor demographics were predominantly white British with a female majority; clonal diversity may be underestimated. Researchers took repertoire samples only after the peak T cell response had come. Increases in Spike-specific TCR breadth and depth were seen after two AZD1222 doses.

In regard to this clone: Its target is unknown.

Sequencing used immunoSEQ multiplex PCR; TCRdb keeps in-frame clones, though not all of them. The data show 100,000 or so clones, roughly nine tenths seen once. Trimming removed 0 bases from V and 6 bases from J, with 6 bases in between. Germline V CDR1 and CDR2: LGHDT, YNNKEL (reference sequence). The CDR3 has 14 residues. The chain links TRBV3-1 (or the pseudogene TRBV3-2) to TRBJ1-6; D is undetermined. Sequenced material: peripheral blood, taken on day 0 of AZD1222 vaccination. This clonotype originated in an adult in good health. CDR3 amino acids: CASSQEYSNSPLHF. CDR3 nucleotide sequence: TGTGCCAGCAGCCAAGAGTACAGTAATTCACCCCTCCACTTT.